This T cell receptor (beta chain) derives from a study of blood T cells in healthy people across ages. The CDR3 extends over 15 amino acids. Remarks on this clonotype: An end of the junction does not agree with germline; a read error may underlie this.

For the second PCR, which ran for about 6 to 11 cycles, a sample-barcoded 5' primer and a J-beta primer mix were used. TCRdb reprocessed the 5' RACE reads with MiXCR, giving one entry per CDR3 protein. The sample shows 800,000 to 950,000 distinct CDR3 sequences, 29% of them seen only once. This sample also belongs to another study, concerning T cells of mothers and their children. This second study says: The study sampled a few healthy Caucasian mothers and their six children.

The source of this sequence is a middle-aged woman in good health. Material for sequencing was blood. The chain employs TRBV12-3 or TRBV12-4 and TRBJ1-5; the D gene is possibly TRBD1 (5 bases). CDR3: CVSSLMGRSNQPQHF. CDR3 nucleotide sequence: TGTGTCAGCAGTTTGATGGGACGGAGCAATCAGCCCCAGCATTTT.